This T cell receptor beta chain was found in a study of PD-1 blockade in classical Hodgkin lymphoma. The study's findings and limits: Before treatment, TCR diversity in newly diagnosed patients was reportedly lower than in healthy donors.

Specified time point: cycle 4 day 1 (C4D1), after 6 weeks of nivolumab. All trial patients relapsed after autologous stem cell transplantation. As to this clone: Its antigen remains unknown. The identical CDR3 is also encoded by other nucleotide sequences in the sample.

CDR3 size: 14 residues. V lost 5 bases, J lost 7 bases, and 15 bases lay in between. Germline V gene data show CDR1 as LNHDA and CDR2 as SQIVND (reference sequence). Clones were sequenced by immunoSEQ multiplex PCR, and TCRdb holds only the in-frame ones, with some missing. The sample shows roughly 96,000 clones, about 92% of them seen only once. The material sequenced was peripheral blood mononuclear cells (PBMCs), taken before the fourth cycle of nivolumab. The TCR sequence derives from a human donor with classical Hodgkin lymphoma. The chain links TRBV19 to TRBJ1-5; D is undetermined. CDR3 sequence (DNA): TGTGCCAGTAGTGACCCAAAATATGAACAGCCCCAGCATTTT. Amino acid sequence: CASSDPKYEQPQHF.